Following are 14 T cell receptor beta chains from one sample sequenced in a study of T cell responses to AZD1222 COVID-19 vaccine. Assay: immunoSEQ multiplex PCR; the TCRdb copy retains only in-frame clones and omits some. The sample consists of about 150,000 clones, around nine tenths of them appearing once. This specimen consisted of peripheral blood, obtained 28 days after the second AZD1222 dose. These receptors were obtained from an adult who received the AZD1222 COVID-19 vaccine.

The V gene is TRBV6-5, the J gene TRBJ1-5; D ambiguous. V lost 7 bases and J 0 bases, leaving 13 bases between the germline ends. The CDR3 covers 15 residues. Germline CDR1 is MNHEY and CDR2 is SVGAGI. CDR3 loop: CASKTDPLSNQPQHF. In DNA form, the CDR3 reads TGTGCCAGCAAGACGGACCCTCTTAGCAATCAGCCCCAGCATTTT.

V is TRBV5-1 and J is TRBJ2-1, with TRBD2 as a possible D gene (5 bases). CDR3 size: 15 residues. CDR1 and CDR2 from the germline V gene are SGHRS and YFSETQ. V lost 0 bases to trimming and J lost 5 bases, with 12 bases between them. CDR3 DNA sequence: TGCGCCAGCAGCTTGGCTTCGGCGGGCGACAATGAGCAGTTCTTC. Translation gives CASSLASAGDNEQFF.

The genes are TRBV10-3 and TRBJ2-7; D ambiguous. V dropped 4 bases and J dropped 5 bases, with 6 bases sitting between them. The germline V gene encodes CDR1 ENHRY and CDR2 SYGVKD. CDR3 length equals 11 residues. The CDR3 DNA follows: TGTGCCATCAGTGTCCAGCACGAGCAGTACTTC. Protein: CAISVQHEQYF.

The V and J genes are TRBV5-1 and TRBJ2-7; D is ambiguous. This CDR3 comprises 13 residues. V was shortened by 0 bases and J by 6 bases, with 10 bases between the two germline ends. Per the germline V gene, CDR1 is SGHRS and CDR2 is YFSETQ. The chain's CDR3 is CASSLGLGLEQYF. The DNA for the CDR3 is TGCGCCAGCAGCTTGGGTTTAGGGCTCGAGCAGTACTTC.

The table lists this clone with many counts. The genes are TRBV4-1 and TRBJ1-1, with D unclear. Germline CDR1 and CDR2: MGHRA and YSYEKL. CDR3 size: 16 residues. Trimming removed 1 base at V and 6 bases at J, with 18 bases between. DNA for the CDR3: TGCGCCAGCAGCCAAGCCGGTACGGGGTCGATGGCTGAAGCTTTCTTT. Translated, it gives CASSQAGTGSMAEAFF.

The chain carries TRBV5-1 and TRBJ2-7; 8 bases align to TRBD2. Germline V lookup: CDR1 SGHRS, CDR2 YFSETQ. The CDR3 runs 15 residues. Trimming cost V 4 bases and J 5 bases; bases outside gene matches: 11. The CDR3 sequence: CASSPAGGLVNEQYF. CDR3 DNA sequence: TGCGCCAGCAGCCCCGCTGGGGGACTAGTCAACGAGCAGTACTTC.

The chain carries TRBV12-2 and TRBJ2-7. TRBV12-2 is a listed pseudogene. This CDR3 region has 16 residues. The CDR3 coding sequence is TGTGCAAGTCGCTTAGTAGGTTATGTCTTTACCTACGAGCAGTACTTC. It codes for CASRLVGYVFTYEQYF.

The V gene is TRBV30, the J gene TRBJ1-3; no firm D call. The V and J ends lost 2 bases and 3 bases respectively, with 8 bases between them. The CDR3 has 13 amino acids. The germline CDR1 and CDR2 sequences are GTSNPN and SVGIG (reference sequence). The CDR3 DNA sequence: TGTGCCTGGAGTAGGAACAGTGGAAACACCATATATTTT. The encoded protein is CAWSRNSGNTIYF.

V gene TRBV6-1 combines with J gene TRBJ1-1; D is undetermined. The CDR3 has 13 amino acids. Trimming removed 2 bases at V and 1 base at J, with 5 bases between. Germline CDR1 reads MNHNS; CDR2 reads SASEGT. The CDR3 sequence is CASSERGNTEAFF. CDR3 DNA sequence: TGTGCCAGCAGTGAACGGGGGAACACTGAAGCTTTCTTT.

This clone was seen just once. CDR3 protein: CASSSGGQGMTEAFF. As DNA, the CDR3 is TGTGCCAGCAGCTCCGGGGGACAGGGTATGACTGAAGCTTTCTTT. The rearrangement joins TRBV5-6 to TRBJ1-1; TRBD1 matches 9 bases. V lost 3 bases, J lost 5 bases, and 8 bases stayed unmatched. The CDR3 consists of 15 residues. From germline, CDR1 is SGHDT and CDR2 YYEEEE.

The rearrangement uses TRBV5-1 and TRBJ2-3, with a possible D match to TRBD2 (5 bases). V shed 0 bases and J shed 0 bases, with 11 bases lying between them. The CDR3 length is 16 residues. CDR1 and CDR2 (germline): SGHRS, YFSETQ. The CDR3 nucleotides read TGCGCCAGCAGCTTGGTACTGGAGGCTAGCACAGATACGCAGTATTTT. Its protein product is CASSLVLEASTDTQYF.

The chain recombines TRBV18 with TRBJ2-1, with D tentatively TRBD2 (6 bases). The V and J ends lost 8 bases and 6 bases respectively, with 17 bases between them. Germline V gene data show CDR1 as KGHSH and CDR2 as LQKENI. The CDR3 is 14 amino acids. CDR3 loop: CASGLAISSNEQFF. DNA for the CDR3: TGTGCCAGCGGGCTAGCGATCTCTTCCAATGAGCAGTTCTTC.

The rearrangement links TRBV19 to TRBJ2-4, with D unclear. V lost 4 bases, J lost 9 bases, and 16 bases lay in between. CDR1 is LNHDA and CDR2 is SQIVND in the germline V gene (reference sequence). CDR3 length equals 14 residues. The CDR3 region has the DNA TGTGCCAGTAGTACAGCAGGTCCCCGTAGCATTCAGTACTTC. Its protein product is CASSTAGPRSIQYF.

The genes are TRBV19 and TRBJ2-7; D is tentatively TRBD1 or TRBD2 (5 bases each). Germline CDR1 and CDR2: LNHDA and SQIVND (reference sequence). The CDR3 contains 15 residues. V lost 9 bases, J lost 0 bases, and 18 bases lay in between. DNA of the CDR3: TGTGCCAGAGGGGAGAGGACCGTTAGCTCCTACGAGCAGTACTTC. This gives the protein CARGERTVSSYEQYF.